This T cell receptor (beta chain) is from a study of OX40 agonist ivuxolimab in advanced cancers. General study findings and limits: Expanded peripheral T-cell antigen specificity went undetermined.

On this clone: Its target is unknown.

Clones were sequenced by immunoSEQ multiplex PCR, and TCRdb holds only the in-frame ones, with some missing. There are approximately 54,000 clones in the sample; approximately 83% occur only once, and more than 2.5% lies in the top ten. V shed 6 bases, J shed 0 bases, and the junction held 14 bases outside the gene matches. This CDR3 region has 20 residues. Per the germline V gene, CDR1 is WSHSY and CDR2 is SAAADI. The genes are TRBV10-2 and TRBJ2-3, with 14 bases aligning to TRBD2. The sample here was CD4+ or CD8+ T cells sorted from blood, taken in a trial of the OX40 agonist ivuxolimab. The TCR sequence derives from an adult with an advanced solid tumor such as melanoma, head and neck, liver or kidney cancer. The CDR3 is CASSLPTSGGELLSTDTQYF. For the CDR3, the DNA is TGCGCCAGCAGCCTACCGACTAGCGGGGGGGAACTACTAAGCACAGATACGCAGTATTTT.